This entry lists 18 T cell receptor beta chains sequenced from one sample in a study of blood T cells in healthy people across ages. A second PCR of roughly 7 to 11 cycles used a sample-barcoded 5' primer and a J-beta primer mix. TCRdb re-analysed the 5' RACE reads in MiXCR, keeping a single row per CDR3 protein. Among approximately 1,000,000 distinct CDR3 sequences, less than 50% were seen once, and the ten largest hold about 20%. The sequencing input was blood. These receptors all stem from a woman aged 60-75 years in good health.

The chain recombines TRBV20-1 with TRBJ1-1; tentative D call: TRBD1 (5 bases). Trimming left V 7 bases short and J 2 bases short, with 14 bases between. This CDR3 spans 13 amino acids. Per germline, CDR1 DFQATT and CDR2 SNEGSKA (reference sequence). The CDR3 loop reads CSVPGTRNTEAFF. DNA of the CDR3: TGCAGTGTACCAGGGACGCGTAACACTGAAGCTTTCTTT.

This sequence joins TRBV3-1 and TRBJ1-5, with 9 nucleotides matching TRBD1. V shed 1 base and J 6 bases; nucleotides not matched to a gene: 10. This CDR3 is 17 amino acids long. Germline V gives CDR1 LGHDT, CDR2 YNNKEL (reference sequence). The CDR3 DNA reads TGTGCCAGCAGCCAAGGGTCGCCGGGACAGGGCCCTCAGCCCCAGCATTTT. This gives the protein CASSQGSPGQGPQPQHF.

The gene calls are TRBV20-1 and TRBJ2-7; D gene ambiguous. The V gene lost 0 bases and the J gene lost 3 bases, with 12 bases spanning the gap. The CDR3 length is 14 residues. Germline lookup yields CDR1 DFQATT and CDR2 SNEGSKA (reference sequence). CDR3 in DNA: TGCAGTGCTAGAGACCGCCAAGGCGTCTACGAGCAGTACTTC. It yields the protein CSARDRQGVYEQYF.

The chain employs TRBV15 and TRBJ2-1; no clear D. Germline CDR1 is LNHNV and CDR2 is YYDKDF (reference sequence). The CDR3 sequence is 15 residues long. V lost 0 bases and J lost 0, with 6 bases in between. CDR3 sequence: CATSRDSPSYNEQFF. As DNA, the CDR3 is TGTGCCACCAGCAGAGATTCACCCTCCTACAATGAGCAGTTCTTC.

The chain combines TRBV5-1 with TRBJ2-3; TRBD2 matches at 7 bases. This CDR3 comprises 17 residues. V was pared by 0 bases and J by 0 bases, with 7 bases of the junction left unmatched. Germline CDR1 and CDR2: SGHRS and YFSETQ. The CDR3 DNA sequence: TGCGCCAGCAGCTTGGATGGTCTAGCGGAGAGCACAGATACGCAGTATTTT. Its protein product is CASSLDGLAESTDTQYF. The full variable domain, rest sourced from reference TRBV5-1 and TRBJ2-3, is KAGVTQTPRYLIKTRGQQVTLSCSPISGHRSVSWYQQTPGQGLQFLFEYFSETQRNKGNFPGRFSGRQFSNSRSEMNVSTLELGDSALYLCASSLDGLAESTDTQYFGPGTRLTVL.

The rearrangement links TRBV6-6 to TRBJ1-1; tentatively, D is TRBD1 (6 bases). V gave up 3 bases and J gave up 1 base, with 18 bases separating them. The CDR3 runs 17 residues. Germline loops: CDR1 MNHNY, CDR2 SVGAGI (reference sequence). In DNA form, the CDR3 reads TGTGCCAGCAGTTATGCTGTAGGACAGCGGAAGAACACTGAAGCTTTCTTT. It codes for CASSYAVGQRKNTEAFF.

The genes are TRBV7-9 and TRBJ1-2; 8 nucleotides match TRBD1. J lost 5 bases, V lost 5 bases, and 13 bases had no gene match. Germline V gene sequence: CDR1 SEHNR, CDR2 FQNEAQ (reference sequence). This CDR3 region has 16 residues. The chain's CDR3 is CASSDRTGPSAYGYTF. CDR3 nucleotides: TGTGCCAGCAGCGATCGGACAGGGCCCAGCGCGTATGGCTACACCTTC. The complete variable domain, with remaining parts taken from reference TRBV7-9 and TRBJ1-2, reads DTGVSQNPRHKITKRGQNVTFRCDPISEHNRLYWYRQTLGQGPEFLTYFQNEAQLEKSRLLSDRFSAERPKGSFSTLEIQRTEQGDSAMYLCASSDRTGPSAYGYTFGSGTRLTVV.

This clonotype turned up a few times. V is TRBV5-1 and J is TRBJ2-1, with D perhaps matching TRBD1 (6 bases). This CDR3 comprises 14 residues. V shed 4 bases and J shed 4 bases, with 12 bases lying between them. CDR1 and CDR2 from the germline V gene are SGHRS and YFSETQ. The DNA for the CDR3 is TGCGCCAGCAGCCGGGACCAGGGGTACAATGAGCAGTTCTTC. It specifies CASSRDQGYNEQFF.

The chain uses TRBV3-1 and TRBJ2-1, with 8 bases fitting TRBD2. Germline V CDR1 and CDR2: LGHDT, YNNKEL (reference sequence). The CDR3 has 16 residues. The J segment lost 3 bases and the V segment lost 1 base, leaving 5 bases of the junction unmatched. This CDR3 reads CASSQGPGGRYNEQFF. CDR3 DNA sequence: TGTGCCAGCAGCCAAGGACCGGGGGGGCGCTACAATGAGCAGTTCTTC.

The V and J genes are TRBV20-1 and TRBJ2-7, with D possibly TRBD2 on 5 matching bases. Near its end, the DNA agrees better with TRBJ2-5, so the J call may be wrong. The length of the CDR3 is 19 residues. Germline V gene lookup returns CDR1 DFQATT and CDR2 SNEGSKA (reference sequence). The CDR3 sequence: CSAPDEGLVSRQWQETQYF. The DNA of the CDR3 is TGCAGTGCGCCGGATGAGGGCCTAGTAAGTCGACAATGGCAAGAGACCCAGTACTTC.

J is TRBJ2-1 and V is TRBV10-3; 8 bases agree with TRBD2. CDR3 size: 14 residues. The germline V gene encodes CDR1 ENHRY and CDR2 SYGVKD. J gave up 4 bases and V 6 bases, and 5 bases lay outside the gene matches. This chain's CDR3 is CAIRTGGGYNEQFF. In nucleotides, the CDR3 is TGTGCCATCAGGACGGGAGGGGGGTACAATGAGCAGTTCTTC.

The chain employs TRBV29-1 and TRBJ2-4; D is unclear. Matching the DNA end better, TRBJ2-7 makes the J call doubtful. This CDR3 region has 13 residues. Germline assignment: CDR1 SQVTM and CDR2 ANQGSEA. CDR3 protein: CSVEDRIEREQYF. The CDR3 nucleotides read TGCAGCGTTGAAGATAGGATCGAGCGCGAGCAGTACTTC.

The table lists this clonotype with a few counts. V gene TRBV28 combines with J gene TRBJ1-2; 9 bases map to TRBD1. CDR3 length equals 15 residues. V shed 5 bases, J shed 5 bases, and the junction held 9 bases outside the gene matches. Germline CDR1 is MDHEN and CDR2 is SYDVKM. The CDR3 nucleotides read TGTGCCAGCAGTCCCCCGGGACAGGGTCATTATGGCTACACCTTC. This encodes CASSPPGQGHYGYTF.

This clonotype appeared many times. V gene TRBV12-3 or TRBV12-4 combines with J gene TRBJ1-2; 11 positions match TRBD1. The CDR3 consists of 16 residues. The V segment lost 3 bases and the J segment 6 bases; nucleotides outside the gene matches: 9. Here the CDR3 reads CASSLFQGQGEDGYTF. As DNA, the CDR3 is TGTGCCAGCAGTTTGTTCCAGGGACAGGGGGAAGATGGCTACACCTTC.

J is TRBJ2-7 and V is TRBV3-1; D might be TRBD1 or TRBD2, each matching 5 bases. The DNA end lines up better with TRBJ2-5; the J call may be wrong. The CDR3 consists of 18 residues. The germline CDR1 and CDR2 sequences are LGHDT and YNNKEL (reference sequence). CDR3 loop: CASSHPKGTGTIEKTQYF. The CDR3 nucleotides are TGTGCCAGCAGCCACCCCAAAGGGACCGGGACGATAGAGAAGACCCAGTACTTC.

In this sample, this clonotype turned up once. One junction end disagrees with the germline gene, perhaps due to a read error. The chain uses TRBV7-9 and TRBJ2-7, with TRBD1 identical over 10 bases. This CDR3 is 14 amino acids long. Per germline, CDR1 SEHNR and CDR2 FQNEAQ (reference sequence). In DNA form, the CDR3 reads TGTGTCAGCAGCTCTGGACAGGGGGTGTACGAGCAGTACTTC. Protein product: CVSSSGQGVYEQYF.

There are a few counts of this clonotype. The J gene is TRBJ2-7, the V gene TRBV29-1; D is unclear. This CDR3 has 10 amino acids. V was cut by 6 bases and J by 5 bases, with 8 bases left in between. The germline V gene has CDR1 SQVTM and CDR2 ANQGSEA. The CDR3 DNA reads TGCAGCGTAGCATCGAACGAGCAGTACTTC. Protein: CSVASNEQYF.

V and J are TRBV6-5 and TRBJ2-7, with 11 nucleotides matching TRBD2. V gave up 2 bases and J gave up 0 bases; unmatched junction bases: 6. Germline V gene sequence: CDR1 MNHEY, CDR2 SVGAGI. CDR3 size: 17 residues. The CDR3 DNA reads TGTGCCAGCAGTTACCAAGGGACTAGCGGAAACTCCTACGAGCAGTACTTC. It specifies CASSYQGTSGNSYEQYF.